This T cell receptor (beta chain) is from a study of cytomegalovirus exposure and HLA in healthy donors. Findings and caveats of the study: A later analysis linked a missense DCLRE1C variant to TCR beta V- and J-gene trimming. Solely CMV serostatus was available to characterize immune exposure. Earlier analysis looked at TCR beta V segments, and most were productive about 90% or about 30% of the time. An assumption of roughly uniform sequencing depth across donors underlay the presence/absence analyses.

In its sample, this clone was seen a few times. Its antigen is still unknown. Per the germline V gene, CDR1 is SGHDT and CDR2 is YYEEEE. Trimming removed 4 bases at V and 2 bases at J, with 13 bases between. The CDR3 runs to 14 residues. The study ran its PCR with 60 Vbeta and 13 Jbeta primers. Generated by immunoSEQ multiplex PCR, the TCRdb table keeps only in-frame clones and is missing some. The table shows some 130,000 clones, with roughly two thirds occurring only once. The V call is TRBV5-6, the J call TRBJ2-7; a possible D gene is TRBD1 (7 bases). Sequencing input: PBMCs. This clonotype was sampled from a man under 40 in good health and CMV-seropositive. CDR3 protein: CASSPGGLAYEQYF. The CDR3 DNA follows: TGTGCCAGCAGCCCAGGGGGACTTGCCTACGAGCAGTACTTC.